Listed here is a single T cell receptor beta chain. This clone was counted many times. Its antigen is currently not known. No much larger clone is present one base from it, and per-base qualities are unavailable. Via the germline V gene, CDR1 is SQVTM and CDR2 ANQGSEA. At the junction V is shortened by 1 base and J by 8 bases; bases outside the gene matches: 11. From the cysteine up to the phenylalanine, the CDR3 has a length of 16 residues. The kept DNA is CDR3 alone, 48 bases in frame from the first base. The data were taken from a study of shared clonotypes between healthy human individuals (dated by TCRdb to about 2020). For the wider study: A few men and a couple of women, aged 18 to 49 years, made up the cohort. For each donor, three plates each were used for CD4 naive and CD4 memory, two plates were used for CD8 naive, and one plate was used for CD8 memory. To estimate repertoire size and how much clonotype sharing occurs between individuals, the study deeply sequenced the blood TCR repertoires of about five healthy adults. To increase sequencing depth and limit assay-specific biases, TCR repertoire library preparation and sequencing were carried out by different laboratories using diverse techniques. Leukapheresis yielded between about 0.9 and 9 billion PBMCs per donor.

Using the deep immunoSEQ assay, multiplex PCR amplified TCR CDR3 regions from genomic DNA. Extracted genomic DNA from each cell subset was distributed evenly across all wells of several immunoSEQ 96-well plates, and each plate was treated as a replicate. Each replicate PCR for sorted subsets received approximately 220 ng genomic DNA, equal to roughly 29,000 T cell genomes. The purified libraries were quantified using a Qubit 3.0 fluorometer, sized with a Bioanalyzer 2100, and then quantified again using the KAPA Library Quantification kit. A separate single-read 150-cycle Illumina NextSeq 550 flow cell was used to sequence each immunoSEQ 96-well plate. Per the authors' processing: Because the immunoSEQ output included only junctional sequences and no quality scores, the filtering could not be the same as the filtering used for full-length reads. To assign V/J genes and CDR3, sequences were annotated against IMGT germline references using PyIR, a Python wrapper for IgBLAST v1.9. Reads were filtered out if the reads had weak V/J assignments (E-value above 1e-6), no CDR3, stop codons, out-of-frame junctions, or ambiguous translated residues. V3J clonotypes were defined as sequences sharing an identical inferred V gene, J gene, and CDR3 amino acid sequence. Percentage overlap between repertoires was calculated by dividing the number of shared unique clonotypes by the size of the smaller repertoire. Richness of each repertoire was evaluated using RTK rarefaction, the Chao1 estimator, and Recon v2.1 estimates of unobserved clonotypes. Generation probabilities were computed with OLGA for all TCRbeta clonotypes obtained by the gDNA method from four donors. The source is immuneACCESS, and TCRdb retained only in-frame sequences with V and J called. Part of the clones is not carried over; for the studies checked, unresolved V genes explain less than half of this, and the remainder is unexplained. The V and J calls and clone size were taken over from that table, and D and trimming were inferred from the DNA. The sample records around 1,100,000 clones, roughly 80% of which are singletons. Clones ranked in the top ten supply 0.85% to 1% of the sample.

Summary of the overall study and its limitations: Across four donors, about 5.2% of naive CD4, roughly 3.8% of naive CD8, under 2.5% of memory CD4, and under 0.45% of memory CD8 clonotypes were shared. Only blood was sampled, and tissue TCR repertoires likely differ from those in blood. Based on pairwise subsampling, the degree of clonotype sharing among donors was expected to be affected by sequencing depth. Rarefaction of sorted-subset datasets indicated incomplete sequencing despite the large sequencing depth. The genetic and exposure-history diversity represented was limited by the small number of donors. Estimated clonotype richness was generally larger for naive than for memory subsets. Higher generation probabilities were observed for clonotypes shared by all four sorted-subset donors than for non-shared clonotypes.

Healthy HIV-negative adults with no recently reported acute infections or vaccinations were included as donors. Only Caucasian adults living in Nashville, Tennessee, USA were represented among the donors. CD4+ T cells were enriched through magnetic negative selection, after which naive cells were positively selected on CD45RA and the remaining negative fraction served as the memory subset. After blood collection by leukapheresis, PBMCs were isolated using Ficoll-Histopaque density gradient centrifugation and then cryopreserved in the vapor phase of liquid nitrogen. Analytical flow cytometry was used to check the purity and quantity of each magnetically sorted T cell population. Genomic DNA was isolated from every sorted fraction and measured by UV absorbance on a Nanodrop 2000c.

Sequenced sample: memory CD4+ T cells from PBMCs. What the cell subset or site label conveys for this sample: CD45RA-negative fraction. This chain joins TRBV29-1 to TRBJ2-1, with 10 bases aligning to TRBD1. The sequence came from a man between 18 and 29 years old in good health. Some clones in this sample may be carry-over from other donors' samples. The nucleotide sequence is TGCAGCGTTGAAGTCCAAGGACAGGGGGGCTTCGATGAGCAGTTCTTC. Translated, this is CSVEVQGQGGFDEQFF.